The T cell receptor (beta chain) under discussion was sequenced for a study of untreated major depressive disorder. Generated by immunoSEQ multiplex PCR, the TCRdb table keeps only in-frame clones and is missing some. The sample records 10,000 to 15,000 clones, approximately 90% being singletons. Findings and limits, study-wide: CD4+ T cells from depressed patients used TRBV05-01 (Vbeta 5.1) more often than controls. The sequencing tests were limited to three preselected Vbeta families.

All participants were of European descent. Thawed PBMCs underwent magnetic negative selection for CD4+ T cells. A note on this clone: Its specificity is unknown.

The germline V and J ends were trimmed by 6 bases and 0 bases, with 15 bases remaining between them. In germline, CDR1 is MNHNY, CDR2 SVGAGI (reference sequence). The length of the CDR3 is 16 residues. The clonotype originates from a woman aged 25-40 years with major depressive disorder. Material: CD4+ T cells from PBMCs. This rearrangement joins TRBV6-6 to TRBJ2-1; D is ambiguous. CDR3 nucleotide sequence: TGTGCCAGCAGCAACGGACGTCCGAGCTCCTACAATGAGCAGTTCTTC. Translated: CASSNGRPSSYNEQFF.